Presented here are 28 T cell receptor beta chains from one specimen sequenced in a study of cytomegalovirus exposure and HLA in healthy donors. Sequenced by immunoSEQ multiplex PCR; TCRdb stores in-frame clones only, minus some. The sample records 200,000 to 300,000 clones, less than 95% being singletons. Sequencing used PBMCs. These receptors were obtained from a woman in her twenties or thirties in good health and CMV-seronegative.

CDR3 in amino acids: CASSLIGTGNTDTQYF. Here the CDR3 DNA reads TGTGCCAGCAGTTTGATAGGGACAGGGAACACAGATACGCAGTATTTT. V and J are TRBV27 and TRBJ2-3; TRBD1 agrees at 9 bases. The CDR3 is 16 residues long. The germline CDR1 and CDR2 sequences are MNHEY and SMNVEV (reference sequence). With V trimmed by 3 bases and J by 2 bases, 6 bases remained unmatched.

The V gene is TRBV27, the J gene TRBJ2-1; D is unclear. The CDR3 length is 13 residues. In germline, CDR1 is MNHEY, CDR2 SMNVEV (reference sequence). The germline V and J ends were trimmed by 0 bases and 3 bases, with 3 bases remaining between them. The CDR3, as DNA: TGTGCCAGCAGTTTATCGAGCTACAATGAGCAGTTCTTC. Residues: CASSLSSYNEQFF.

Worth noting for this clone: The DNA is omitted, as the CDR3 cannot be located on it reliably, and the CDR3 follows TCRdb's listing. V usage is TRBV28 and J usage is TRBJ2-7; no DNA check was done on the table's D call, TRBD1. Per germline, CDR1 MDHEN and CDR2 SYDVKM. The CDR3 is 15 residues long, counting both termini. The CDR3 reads CASSSSTVFNYEQYF.

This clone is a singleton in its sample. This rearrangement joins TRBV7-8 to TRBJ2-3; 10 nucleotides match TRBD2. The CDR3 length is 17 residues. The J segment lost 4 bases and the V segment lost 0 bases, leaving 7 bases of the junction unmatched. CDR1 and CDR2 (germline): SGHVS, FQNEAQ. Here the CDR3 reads CASSLAEPSGSPDTQYF. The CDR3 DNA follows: TGTGCCAGCAGCTTAGCGGAGCCTAGCGGGAGCCCAGATACGCAGTATTTT.

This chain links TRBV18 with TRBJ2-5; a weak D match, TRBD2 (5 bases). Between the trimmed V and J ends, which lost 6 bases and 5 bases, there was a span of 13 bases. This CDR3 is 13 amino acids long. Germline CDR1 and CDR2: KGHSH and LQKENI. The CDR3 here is CASSLSRGETQYF. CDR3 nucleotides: TGTGCCAGCTCGCTCTCCCGAGGGGAGACCCAGTACTTC.

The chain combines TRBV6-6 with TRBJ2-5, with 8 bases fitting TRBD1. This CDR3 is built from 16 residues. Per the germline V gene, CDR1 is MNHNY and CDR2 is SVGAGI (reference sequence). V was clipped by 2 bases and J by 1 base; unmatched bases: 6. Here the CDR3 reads CASSYAQTGAQETQYF. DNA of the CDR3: TGTGCCAGCAGTTACGCCCAGACAGGGGCCCAAGAGACCCAGTACTTC.

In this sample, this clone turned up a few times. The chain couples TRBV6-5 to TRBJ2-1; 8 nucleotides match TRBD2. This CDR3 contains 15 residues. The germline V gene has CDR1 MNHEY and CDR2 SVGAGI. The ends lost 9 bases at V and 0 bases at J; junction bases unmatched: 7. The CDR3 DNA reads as TGTGCCAGTAAAAGCGGGGGATACTCCTACAATGAGCAGTTCTTC. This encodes CASKSGGYSYNEQFF.

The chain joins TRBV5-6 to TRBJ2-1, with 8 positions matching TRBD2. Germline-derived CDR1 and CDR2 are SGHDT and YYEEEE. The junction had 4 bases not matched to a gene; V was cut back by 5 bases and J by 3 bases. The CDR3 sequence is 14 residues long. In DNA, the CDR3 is TGTGCCAGCAGAGCGGGGGCTAACTACAATGAGCAGTTCTTC. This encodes CASRAGANYNEQFF.

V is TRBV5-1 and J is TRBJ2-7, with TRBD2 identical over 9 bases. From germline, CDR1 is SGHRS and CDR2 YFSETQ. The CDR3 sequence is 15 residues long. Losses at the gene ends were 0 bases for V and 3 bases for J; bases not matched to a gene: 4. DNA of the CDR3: TGCGCCAGCAGCTTGGGGACTAGCGCGGGCTACGAGCAGTACTTC. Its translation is CASSLGTSAGYEQYF.

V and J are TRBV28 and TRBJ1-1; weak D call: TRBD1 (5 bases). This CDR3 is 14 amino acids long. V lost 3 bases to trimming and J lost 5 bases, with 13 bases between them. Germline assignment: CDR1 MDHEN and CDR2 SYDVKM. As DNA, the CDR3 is TGTGCCAGCAGTTTTGAGGGGTCCAAGACTGAAGCTTTCTTT. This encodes CASSFEGSKTEAFF. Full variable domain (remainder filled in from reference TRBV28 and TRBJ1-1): DVKVTQSSRYLVKRTGEKVFLECVQDMDHENMFWYRQDPGLGLRLIYFSYDVKMKEKGDIPEGYSVSREKKERFSLILESASTNQTSMYLCASSFEGSKTEAFFGQGTRLTVV.

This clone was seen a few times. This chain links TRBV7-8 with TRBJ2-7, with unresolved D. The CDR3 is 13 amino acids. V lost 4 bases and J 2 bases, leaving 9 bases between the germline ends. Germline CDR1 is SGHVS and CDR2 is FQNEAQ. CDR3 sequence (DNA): TGTGCCAGCAGCTACGCTGAAACCTACGAGCAGTACTTC. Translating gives CASSYAETYEQYF. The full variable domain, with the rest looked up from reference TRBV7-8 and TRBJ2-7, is GAGVSQSPRYKVAKRGQDVALRCDPISGHVSLFWYQQALGQGPEFLTYFQNEAQLDKSGLPSDRFFAERPEGSVSTLKIQRTQQEDSAVYLCASSYAETYEQYFGPGTRLTVT.

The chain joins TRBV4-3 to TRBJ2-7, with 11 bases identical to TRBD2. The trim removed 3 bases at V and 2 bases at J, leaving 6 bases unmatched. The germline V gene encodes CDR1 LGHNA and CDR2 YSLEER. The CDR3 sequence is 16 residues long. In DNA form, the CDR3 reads TGCGCCAGCAGCCAGGCACTAGCGGGGGCGACCTACGAGCAGTACTTC. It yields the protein CASSQALAGATYEQYF.

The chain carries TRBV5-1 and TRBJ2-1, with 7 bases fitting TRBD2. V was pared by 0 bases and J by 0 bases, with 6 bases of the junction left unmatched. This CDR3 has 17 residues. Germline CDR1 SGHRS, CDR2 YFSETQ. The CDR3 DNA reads TGCGCCAGCAGCTTGGAAATTGGCGGGAGCTCCTACAATGAGCAGTTCTTC. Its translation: CASSLEIGGSSYNEQFF.

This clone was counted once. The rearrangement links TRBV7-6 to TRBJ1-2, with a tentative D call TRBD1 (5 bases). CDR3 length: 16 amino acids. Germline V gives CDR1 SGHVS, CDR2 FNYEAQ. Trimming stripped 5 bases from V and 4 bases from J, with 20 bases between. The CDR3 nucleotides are TGTGCCAGCAGCCAAAGATTGGGAGGGGACTTCTATGGCTACACCTTC. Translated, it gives CASSQRLGGDFYGYTF.

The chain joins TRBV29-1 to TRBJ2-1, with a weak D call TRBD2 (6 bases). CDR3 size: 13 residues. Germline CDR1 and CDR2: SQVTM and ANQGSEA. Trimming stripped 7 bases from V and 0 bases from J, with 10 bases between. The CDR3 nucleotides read TGCAGCGGGCAAGCGGGCTCCTACAATGAGCAGTTCTTC. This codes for CSGQAGSYNEQFF.

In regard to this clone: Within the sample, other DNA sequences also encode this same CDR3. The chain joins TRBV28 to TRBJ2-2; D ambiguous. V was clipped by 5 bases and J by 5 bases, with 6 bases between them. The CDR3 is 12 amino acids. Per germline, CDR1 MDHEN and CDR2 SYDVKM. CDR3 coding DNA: TGTGCCAGCAGTCTTAGGACCGGGGAGCTGTTTTTT. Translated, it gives CASSLRTGELFF.

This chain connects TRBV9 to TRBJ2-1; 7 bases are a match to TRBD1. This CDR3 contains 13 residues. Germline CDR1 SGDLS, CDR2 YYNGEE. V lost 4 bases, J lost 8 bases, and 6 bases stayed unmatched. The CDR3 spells CASSLRQGYEQFF. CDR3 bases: TGTGCCAGCAGCTTAAGACAGGGCTATGAGCAGTTCTTC.

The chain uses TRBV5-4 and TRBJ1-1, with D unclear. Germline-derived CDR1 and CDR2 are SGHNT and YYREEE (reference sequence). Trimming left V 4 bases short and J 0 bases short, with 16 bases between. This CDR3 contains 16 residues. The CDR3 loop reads CASSPSPRNLNTEAFF. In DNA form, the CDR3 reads TGTGCCAGCAGCCCATCACCACGGAACTTGAACACTGAAGCTTTCTTT.

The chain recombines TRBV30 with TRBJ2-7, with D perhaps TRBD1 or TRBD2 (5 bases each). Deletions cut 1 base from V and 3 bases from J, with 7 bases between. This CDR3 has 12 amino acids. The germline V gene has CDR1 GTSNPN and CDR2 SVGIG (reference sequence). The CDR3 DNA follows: TGTGCCTGGAGTGAGGGGAGCTACGAGCAGTACTTC. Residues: CAWSEGSYEQYF.

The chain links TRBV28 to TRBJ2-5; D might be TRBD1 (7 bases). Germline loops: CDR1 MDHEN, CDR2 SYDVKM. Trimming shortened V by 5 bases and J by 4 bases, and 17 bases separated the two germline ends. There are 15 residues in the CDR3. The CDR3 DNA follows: TGTGCCAGCAGTCTCGGACAGGCCGGGGGAGAGACCCAGTACTTC. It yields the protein CASSLGQAGGETQYF.

In DNA form, the CDR3 reads TGTGCCAGCAGCTCTGACGTGACAGCGAGTAAACCCTACGAGCAGTACTTC. It encodes CASSSDVTASKPYEQYF. The rearrangement links TRBV7-6 to TRBJ2-7; a possible D gene is TRBD1 (5 bases). Germline V gives CDR1 SGHVS, CDR2 FNYEAQ. V dropped 4 bases and J dropped 2 bases, with 21 bases sitting between them. The CDR3 has 17 residues.

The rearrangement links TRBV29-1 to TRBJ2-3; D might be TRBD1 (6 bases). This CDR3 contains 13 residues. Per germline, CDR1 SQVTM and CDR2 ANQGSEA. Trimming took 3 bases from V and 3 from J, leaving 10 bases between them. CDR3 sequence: CSVDRDKTDTQYF. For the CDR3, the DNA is TGCAGCGTTGACAGGGACAAGACAGATACGCAGTATTTT.

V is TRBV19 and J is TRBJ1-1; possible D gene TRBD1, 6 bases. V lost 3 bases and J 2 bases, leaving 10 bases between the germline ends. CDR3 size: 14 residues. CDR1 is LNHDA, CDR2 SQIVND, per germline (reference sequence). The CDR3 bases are TGTGCCAGTAGTATCTCCAGGGGAAACACTGAAGCTTTCTTT. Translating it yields CASSISRGNTEAFF.

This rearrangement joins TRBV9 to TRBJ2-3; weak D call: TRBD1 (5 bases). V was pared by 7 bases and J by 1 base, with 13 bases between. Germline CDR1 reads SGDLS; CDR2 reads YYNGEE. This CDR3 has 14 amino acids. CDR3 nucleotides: TGTGCCAGCTCACCGTGGGGCCGCACAGATACGCAGTATTTT. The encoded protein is CASSPWGRTDTQYF.

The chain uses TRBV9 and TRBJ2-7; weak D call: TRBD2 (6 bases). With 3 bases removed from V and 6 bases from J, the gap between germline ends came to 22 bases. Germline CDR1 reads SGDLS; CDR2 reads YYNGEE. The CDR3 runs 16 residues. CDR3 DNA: TGTGCCAGCAGCGCGGGACGGGGGAGTGTCCTACTCGAGCAGTACTTC. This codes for CASSAGRGSVLLEQYF.

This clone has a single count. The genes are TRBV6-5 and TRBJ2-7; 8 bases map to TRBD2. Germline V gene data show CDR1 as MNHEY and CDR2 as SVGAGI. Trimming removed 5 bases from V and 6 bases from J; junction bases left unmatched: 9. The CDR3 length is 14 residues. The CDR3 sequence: CASSQAGDPLEQYF. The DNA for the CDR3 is TGTGCCAGCAGTCAAGCGGGAGACCCCCTCGAGCAGTACTTC.

The CDR3 DNA sequence: TGTGCCATCAGTGAGTCGGGGGGTGCTAATGAAAAACTGTTTTTT. Amino acid sequence: CAISESGGANEKLFF. This chain connects TRBV10-3 to TRBJ1-4, with D perhaps TRBD1 (5 bases). Germline V gives CDR1 ENHRY, CDR2 SYGVKD. CDR3 length: 15 amino acids. The V end was cut by 0 bases, the J end by 3 bases, with 8 bases between.

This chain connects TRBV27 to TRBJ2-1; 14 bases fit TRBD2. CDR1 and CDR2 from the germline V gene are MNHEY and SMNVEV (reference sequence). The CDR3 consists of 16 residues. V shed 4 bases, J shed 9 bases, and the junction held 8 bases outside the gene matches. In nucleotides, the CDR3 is TGTGCCAGCAGTTCCCAGGGACTAGCGGGAGAAAGTGAGCAGTTCTTC. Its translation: CASSSQGLAGESEQFF.